This TCR beta chain originates from a study of early T cells in non-severe SARS-CoV-2 infection. Study-wide results and caveats: Matching against VDJdb likely underestimated virus-specific expansions, favoring anti-spike CD8.

Turning to this clonotype: Its antigen is not known.

TCRdb called the 5' RACE reads again in MiXCR, with one record for every CDR3 protein. The repertoire includes 80,000 to 100,000 distinct CDR3 sequences, about 14% of them detected once, and around 5.8% sits in the top ten. The clonotype comes from an adult who was a healthcare worker with PCR-confirmed SARS-CoV-2 infection or an uninfected control (not recorded which). Sequencing was carried out using whole blood.

The CDR3 region has the DNA TGCGCCAGCAGTGAGTCCGGACAGGGGCATCAGCCCCAGCATTTT. The encoded protein is CASSESGQGHQPQHF. The V gene is TRBV10-2, the J gene TRBJ1-5; the match to TRBD1 covers 9 bases. Per the germline V gene, CDR1 is WSHSY and CDR2 is SAAADI. V was pared by 0 bases and J by 5 bases, with 2 bases of the junction left unmatched. This CDR3 has 15 residues.